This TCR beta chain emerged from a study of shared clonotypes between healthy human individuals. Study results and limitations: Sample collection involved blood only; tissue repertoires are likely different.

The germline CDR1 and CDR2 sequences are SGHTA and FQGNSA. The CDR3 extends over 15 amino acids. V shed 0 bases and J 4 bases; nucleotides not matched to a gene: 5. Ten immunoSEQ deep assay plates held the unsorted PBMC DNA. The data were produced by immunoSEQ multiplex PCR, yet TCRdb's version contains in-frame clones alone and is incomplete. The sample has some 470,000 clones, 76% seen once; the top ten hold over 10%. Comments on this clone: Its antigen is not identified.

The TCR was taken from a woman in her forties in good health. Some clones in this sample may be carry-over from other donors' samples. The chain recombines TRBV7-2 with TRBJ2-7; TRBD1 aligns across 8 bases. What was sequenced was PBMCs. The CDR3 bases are TGTGCCAGCAGCTTAGCGCCGGGACAGGAATACGAGCAGTACTTC. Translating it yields CASSLAPGQEYEQYF.